Listed below are T cell receptor beta chains from one sample, sequenced in a study of T cell changes during pregnancy in multiple sclerosis. Method: immunoSEQ multiplex PCR; TCRdb's copy keeps in-frame clones and lacks some. This table holds 70,000 or so clones, 91% found once. The sample was peripheral blood, taken in the third trimester of pregnancy. These receptors were taken from a female donor in good health, enrolled as a control in a pregnancy study. The CDR3 runs from the conserved cysteine through the conserved F or W. The D gene is left open where the match is weak. Some rows mark clone size as missing; the rest say once, few, many or name a class of expanded clone.

j_call v_call d_call clone_size cdr3_aa cdr3_nt
TRBJ2-1 TRBV7-2 TRBD2 . CASSLSSGSEQFF TGTGCCAGCAGCTTATCTAGCGGCAGTGAGCAGTTCTTC
TRBJ1-2 TRBV7-2 . . CASSSGPLEGGYTF TGTGCCAGCAGCTCCGGACCCCTGGAGGGTGGCTACACCTTC
TRBJ1-6 TRBV10-1 TRBD1 . CASTNRGSGSPLHF TGCGCCAGCACCAACAGGGGCTCTGGTTCACCCCTCCACTTT
TRBJ1-5 TRBV2 . . CASSQETGILNQPQHF TGTGCCAGCAGCCAAGAAACCGGGATACTCAATCAGCCCCAGCATTTT
TRBJ2-1 TRBV19 TRBD2 . CASKDSGRANGQFF TGTGCCAGTAAGGATAGCGGGAGGGCCAATGGACAGTTCTTC
TRBJ2-3 TRBV7-2 TRBD2 . CASIRLAGGPDTQYF TGTGCCAGCATCCGACTAGCGGGAGGGCCGGATACGCAGTATTTT
TRBJ2-2 TRBV7-2 . . CASSLGWGRGRGTGELFF TGTGCCAGCAGCTTAGGTTGGGGCAGGGGACGGGGCACCGGGGAGCTGTTTTTT
TRBJ2-1 TRBV6-5 TRBD2 few CASSTGLAALNEQFF TGTGCCAGCAGTACCGGACTAGCGGCTCTCAATGAGCAGTTCTTC
TRBJ1-4 TRBV4-1 . . CASSQEQGPNEKLFF TGCGCCAGCAGCCAGGAACAGGGACCTAATGAAAAACTGTTTTTT
TRBJ2-6 TRBV29-1 . . CSVDTDSGANVLTF TGCAGCGTGGACACGGACTCTGGGGCCAACGTCCTGACTTTC
TRBJ1-4 TRBV6-5 TRBD1 . CASGWDRGSEKLFF TGTGCCAGCGGTTGGGACAGGGGCAGTGAAAAACTGTTTTTT
TRBJ2-5 TRBV11-3 TRBD1 . CASSSTGTGRETQYF TGTGCCAGCAGCTCAACCGGGACAGGGCGAGAGACCCAGTACTTC
TRBJ2-7 TRBV5-4 . . CASSFASGVATYEQYF TGTGCCAGCAGCTTTGCGAGCGGTGTCGCGACCTACGAGCAGTACTTC
TRBJ2-5 TRBV7-6 TRBD2 . CASSISGGLQETQYF TGTGCCAGCAGCATATCGGGAGGACTCCAAGAGACCCAGTACTTC
TRBJ2-7 TRBV6-5 TRBD1 . CASSRTTGKVGEQYF TGTGCCAGCAGCCGAACGACAGGGAAGGTGGGCGAGCAGTACTTC
TRBJ1-2 TRBV5-6 TRBD1 . CASSLAGAGGAFSYGYTF TGTGCCAGCAGCTTGGCTGGGGCAGGGGGCGCGTTTAGCTATGGCTACACCTTC
TRBJ2-2 TRBV4-1 TRBD2 . CASSQVAGGLITGELFF TGCGCCAGCAGCCAAGTAGCGGGAGGGCTTATCACCGGGGAGCTGTTTTTT
TRBJ2-2 TRBV6-5 TRBD1 . CASSYSIQGSGELFF TGTGCCAGCAGTTACTCGATACAGGGGTCCGGGGAGCTGTTTTTT
TRBJ1-5 TRBV15 TRBD1 . CATSGRQGAGSNQPQHF TGTGCCACCAGCGGTAGACAGGGGGCTGGGAGCAATCAGCCCCAGCATTTT
TRBJ2-5 TRBV11-3 . once CASSLGGSGQETQYF TGTGCCAGCAGCCTAGGAGGCAGTGGGCAAGAGACCCAGTACTTC
TRBJ1-5 TRBV7-9 . . CASSLSVPNQPQHF TGTGCCAGCAGCCTATCCGTCCCCAATCAGCCCCAGCATTTT
TRBJ2-1 TRBV6-1 . . CASSRGSSYNEQFF TGTGCCAGCAGTCGTGGGAGCTCCTACAATGAGCAGTTCTTC
TRBJ2-1 TRBV28 TRBD2 . CASSFRVAGRKREGLQNEQFF TGTGCCAGCAGTTTCAGGGTTGCGGGGCGCAAGCGGGAGGGCCTTCAAAACGAGCAGTTCTTC
TRBJ1-2 TRBV9 . . CASSEPNGYTF TGTGCCAGCAGCGAGCCTAATGGCTACACCTTC
TRBJ1-1 TRBV6-5 . . CASSYEFGRVNTEAFF TGTGCCAGCAGTTACGAGTTCGGCAGGGTGAACACTGAAGCTTTCTTT
TRBJ2-7 TRBV7-9 TRBD1 . CASSLGQGDHEQYF TGTGCCAGCAGCTTGGGACAGGGGGACCACGAGCAGTACTTC
TRBJ2-7 TRBV18 TRBD1 . CASSPGTGNFYEQYF TGTGCCAGCTCACCGGGGACAGGGAATTTCTACGAGCAGTACTTC
TRBJ1-5 TRBV30 . . CAWTPRRNNQPQHF TGTGCCTGGACCCCCCGGCGGAACAATCAGCCCCAGCATTTT
TRBJ2-2 TRBV15 . . CATRNQNGELFF TGTGCCACCCGTAATCAGAACGGGGAGCTGTTTTTT
TRBJ2-1 TRBV27 . . CASSPRAYNEQFF TGTGCCAGCAGTCCCCGGGCCTACAATGAGCAGTTCTTC
TRBJ1-1 TRBV9 TRBD1 . CASSASGTDGWGAEAFF TGTGCCAGCAGCGCATCCGGGACAGATGGTTGGGGGGCTGAAGCTTTCTTT
TRBJ1-2 TRBV19 . . CASSINSGINYGYTF TGTGCCAGTAGTATAAATTCGGGGATTAACTATGGCTACACCTTC
TRBJ2-1 TRBV19 TRBD2 once CASSILGVGGGNEQFF TGTGCCAGTAGTATCCTCGGGGTGGGCGGGGGCAATGAGCAGTTCTTC
TRBJ2-1 TRBV7-9 . . CASSLHRAGEQFF TGTGCCAGCAGCCTTCACAGGGCGGGTGAGCAGTTCTTC
TRBJ1-1 TRBV6-1 TRBD1 . CASSDGQENTEAFF TGTGCCAGCAGTGACGGACAGGAGAACACTGAAGCTTTCTTT
TRBJ2-7 TRBV7-2 . . CASIEQDSRYEQYF TGTGCCAGCATAGAGCAGGACAGCCGCTACGAGCAGTACTTC
TRBJ1-2 TRBV5-1 . once CASSQVRGNYGYTF TGCGCCAGCAGCCAGGTTCGGGGGAACTATGGCTACACCTTC
TRBJ1-6 TRBV4-3 TRBD1 . CASSQDGGTGPKALHF TGCGCCAGCAGCCAAGATGGCGGGACAGGACCAAAGGCCCTCCACTTT
TRBJ2-7 TRBV19 TRBD1 . CASSPRQGADYEQYF TGTGCCAGTAGTCCGAGACAGGGGGCGGACTACGAGCAGTACTTC
TRBJ2-5 TRBV4-1 TRBD2 . CASSQDLRGRETQYF TGCGCCAGCAGCCAAGATCTTCGCGGGAGGGAGACCCAGTACTTC
TRBJ1-2 TRBV18 TRBD1 . CASSPPGQGHGYTF TGTGCCAGCTCACCACCCGGACAGGGGCATGGCTACACCTTC
TRBJ2-1 TRBV9 . . CASSVDAANEQFF TGTGCCAGCAGCGTAGATGCGGCGAATGAGCAGTTCTTC
TRBJ2-7 TRBV14 . once CASSTGSYEQYF TGTGCCAGCAGTACAGGGAGCTACGAGCAGTACTTC
TRBJ1-2 TRBV4-3 TRBD1 . CASSHTRQGRYTF TGCGCCAGCAGCCACACTCGACAGGGTCGCTACACCTTC
TRBJ2-6 TRBV5-4 TRBD1 . CASSLDRGSSSGANVLTF TGTGCCAGCAGCTTGGACAGGGGATCGAGCTCTGGGGCCAACGTCCTGACTTTC
TRBJ1-5 TRBV6-1 . . CASSEGMENQPQHF TGTGCCAGCAGTGAAGGGATGGAGAATCAGCCCCAGCATTTT
TRBJ1-1 TRBV29-1 TRBD1 . CSVRQGSTEAFF TGCAGCGTTCGACAGGGGAGCACTGAAGCTTTCTTT
TRBJ1-2 TRBV6-5 . . CASSYFRGNYGYTF TGTGCCAGCAGTTACTTCAGGGGTAACTATGGCTACACCTTC
TRBJ1-2 TRBV9 . . CASSGNAAGDYGYTF TGTGCCAGCAGCGGAAATGCGGCGGGGGACTATGGCTACACCTTC
TRBJ2-1 TRBV10-1 . . CASSESGFGNEQFF TGCGCCAGCAGTGAATCGGGGTTCGGCAATGAGCAGTTCTTC
TRBJ2-3 TRBV7-6 . . CASSPGIPKRSLDSTDTQYF TGTGCCAGCAGCCCGGGGATACCGAAGCGGAGCCTAGATAGCACAGATACGCAGTATTTT
TRBJ2-7 TRBV4-1 TRBD1 . CASSQVLDRGYEQYF TGCGCCAGCAGCCAAGTACTGGACAGGGGCTACGAGCAGTACTTC
TRBJ1-1 TRBV7-9 . few CASSLEESQAFF TGTGCCAGCAGCTTAGAGGAGAGCCAAGCTTTCTTT
TRBJ2-5 TRBV5-1 TRBD1 . CASSLASTGVLGETQYF TGCGCCAGCAGCTTGGCCTCTACAGGGGTATTGGGCGAGACCCAGTACTTC
TRBJ2-7 TRBV14 TRBD1 few CASSQWTGGYEQYF TGTGCCAGCAGCCAGTGGACAGGGGGGTACGAGCAGTACTTC
TRBJ2-5 TRBV6-5 TRBD1 once CASNRGLAQETQYF TGTGCCAGCAACAGGGGTTTGGCACAAGAGACCCAGTACTTC
TRBJ1-4 TRBV30 . . CAWSVQGGSYEKLFF TGTGCCTGGAGTGTCCAGGGTGGATCTTATGAAAAACTGTTTTTT
TRBJ1-5 TRBV2 . . CASSAGGSNQPQHF TGTGCCAGCAGTGCCGGGGGAAGCAATCAGCCCCAGCATTTT
TRBJ2-1 TRBV5-4 TRBD1 . CASSLDQGAYNEQFF TGTGCCAGCAGCTTAGATCAGGGGGCCTACAATGAGCAGTTCTTC